Shown below are 14 T cell receptor beta chains from a single sample sequenced in a study of radiotherapy plus CTLA-4 blockade in lung cancer. The table came from immunoSEQ multiplex PCR; TCRdb's copy has only in-frame clones and leaves some out. The sample shows about 48,000 clones, 70% to 90% of them seen only once. The material sequenced was peripheral blood, taken from a patient treated with radiotherapy plus ipilimumab. The receptors here all came from a human donor with non-small cell lung cancer that progressed on radiotherapy plus ipilimumab. Some clones in this sample may be carry-over from other donors' samples.

The chain uses TRBV5-1 and TRBJ1-6; the match to TRBD1 covers 10 bases. Trimming removed 4 bases from V and 6 bases from J; junction bases left unmatched: 4. The CDR3 is made up of 15 amino acids. Germline V gene sequence: CDR1 SGHRS, CDR2 YFSETQ. The CDR3 region is CASSTRTGGNSPLHF. CDR3 coding DNA: TGCGCCAGCAGCACCCGGACAGGGGGTAATTCACCCCTCCACTTT.

The genes are TRBV7-9 and TRBJ2-3; 9 bases map to TRBD2. The CDR3 spans 18 residues. The trim removed 5 bases at V and 2 bases at J, leaving 14 bases unmatched. The germline CDR1 and CDR2 sequences are SEHNR and FQNEAQ (reference sequence). CDR3 sequence reads: CASSVRYLAGPNTDTQYF. CDR3 sequence (DNA): TGTGCCAGCAGCGTTCGTTATCTAGCGGGGCCGAACACAGATACGCAGTATTTT.

This clone is a singleton in its sample. CDR3 bases: TGTGCCAGCAGACGCCAGGGACAGGGGAATGAGCAGTTCTTC. Amino acid sequence: CASRRQGQGNEQFF. The rearrangement uses TRBV2 and TRBJ2-1; 10 positions agree with TRBD1. With V trimmed by 6 bases and J by 7 bases, 6 bases remained unmatched. Germline values: CDR1 SNHLY, CDR2 FYNNEI. This CDR3 has 14 amino acids.

The chain carries TRBV18 and TRBJ1-2; D perhaps matches TRBD1 (5 bases). The CDR3 sequence is 13 residues long. Trimming pared 4 bases from V and 3 bases from J, leaving 9 bases between. Germline V gene lookup returns CDR1 KGHSH and CDR2 LQKENI. The CDR3 here is CASSRGTDYGYTF. As DNA, the CDR3 is TGTGCCAGCTCACGCGGGACGGACTATGGCTACACCTTC. Full variable domain (remainder filled in from reference TRBV18 and TRBJ1-2): NAGVMQNPRHLVRRRGQEARLRCSPMKGHSHVYWYRQLPEEGLKFMVYLQKENIIDESGMPKERFSAEFPKEGPSILRIQQVVRGDSAAYFCASSRGTDYGYTFGSGTRLTVV.

The chain is built from TRBV6-4 and TRBJ2-2; 10 bases agree with TRBD2. The CDR3 is 14 amino acids. Per the germline V gene, CDR1 is MRHNA and CDR2 is SNTAGT. With V trimmed by 2 bases and J by 7 bases, 1 base remained unmatched. The CDR3 sequence is CASSDRTSGGELFF. CDR3 coding DNA: TGTGCCAGCAGTGACCGGACTAGCGGCGGGGAGCTGTTTTTT.

The J gene is TRBJ2-1, the V gene TRBV2, with D possibly TRBD2 on 7 matching bases. The CDR3 has 14 residues. Germline assignment: CDR1 SNHLY and CDR2 FYNNEI. V lost 7 bases to trimming and J lost 5 bases, with 15 bases between them. CDR3 amino acids: CASTGGLRDNEQFF. The CDR3 DNA follows: TGTGCCAGCACCGGGGGGCTACGAGACAATGAGCAGTTCTTC.

The chain carries TRBV7-3 and TRBJ1-2; D unclear. Looked up from germline, CDR1 is SGHTA and CDR2 is FQGTGA. The CDR3 has 15 amino acids. Trimming cost V 0 bases and J 1 base, with 9 bases left between them. For the CDR3, the DNA is TGTGCCAGCAGCTTAACTCCGGCGGTTAACTATGGCTACACCTTC. This translates into CASSLTPAVNYGYTF.

The chain has TRBV27 and TRBJ2-2; 7 nucleotides agree with TRBD1. This CDR3 contains 15 residues. Germline CDR1 MNHEY, CDR2 SMNVEV (reference sequence). Trimming cost V 6 bases and J 4 bases; bases outside gene matches: 8. The CDR3 sequence is CASSPGQSATGELFF. CDR3 nucleotides: TGTGCCAGCAGCCCGGGACAGTCGGCCACCGGGGAGCTGTTTTTT.

The chain combines TRBV7-7 with TRBJ1-5, with 7 nucleotides matching TRBD1. The CDR3 spans 14 residues. CDR1 and CDR2 from the germline V gene are SSHAT and FNYEAQ (reference sequence). V trimming: 6 bases; J trimming: 8 bases; junction bases outside the gene matches: 10. CDR3 sequence reads: CASRGQAMLEPQHF. CDR3 in DNA: TGTGCCAGCAGAGGACAGGCGATGCTTGAGCCCCAGCATTTT.

This clone occurred a few times. This sequence joins TRBV19 and TRBJ1-1; tentatively, D is TRBD1 (6 bases). Germline-derived CDR1 and CDR2 are LNHDA and SQIVND (reference sequence). The V end was cut by 3 bases, the J end by 0 bases, with 8 bases between. The length of the CDR3 is 14 residues. CDR3 sequence: CASSIRDMNTEAFF. The CDR3 DNA sequence: TGTGCCAGTAGTATTCGGGACATGAACACTGAAGCTTTCTTT.

The V and J genes are TRBV5-1 and TRBJ2-3, with 7 bases fitting TRBD1. Germline CDR1 and CDR2: SGHRS and YFSETQ. The CDR3 is made up of 14 amino acids. V shed 5 bases and J 6 bases; nucleotides not matched to a gene: 9. The CDR3 nucleotides are TGCGCCAGCAGTGGGGACAGTGGGGCGGATACGCAGTATTTT. Encoded protein: CASSGDSGADTQYF.

The rearrangement joins TRBV19 to TRBJ1-6; TRBD1 might be the D (5 bases). Trimming took off 5 bases at V and 9 bases at J, with 11 bases between the two ends. The CDR3 is 13 amino acids. Germline V gene sequence: CDR1 LNHDA, CDR2 SQIVND (reference sequence). This CDR3 is CASSPGVPSPLHF. The DNA for the CDR3 is TGTGCCAGTAGTCCGGGGGTACCTTCACCCCTCCACTTT.

The chain employs TRBV18 and TRBJ2-5; 12 bases agree with TRBD2. This CDR3 comprises 17 residues. With V trimmed by 3 bases and J by 0 bases, 5 bases remained unmatched. CDR1 and CDR2 (germline): KGHSH, LQKENI. The CDR3 DNA sequence: TGTGCCAGCTCACCCTCTGGGACTAGCGGGTACCAAGAGACCCAGTACTTC. Amino acids: CASSPSGTSGYQETQYF. The entire variable domain, with the rest obtained from reference TRBV18 and TRBJ2-5, is as follows: NAGVMQNPRHLVRRRGQEARLRCSPMKGHSHVYWYRQLPEEGLKFMVYLQKENIIDESGMPKERFSAEFPKEGPSILRIQQVVRGDSAAYFCASSPSGTSGYQETQYFGPGTRLLVL.

This clone was seen once. The chain combines TRBV19 with TRBJ1-3, with 8 bases lining up with TRBD1. The germline V gene has CDR1 LNHDA and CDR2 SQIVND (reference sequence). CDR3 length equals 14 residues. The ends lost 6 bases at V and 1 base at J; junction bases unmatched: 2. DNA for the CDR3: TGTGCCAGTAGCGACAGGGGATCTGGAAACACCATATATTTT. Translating it yields CASSDRGSGNTIYF.